This record concerns one T cell receptor (beta chain) sequence. The record originates from a study of long-term antiretroviral therapy in people with HIV. A v3.0 immunoSEQ assay was performed at survey level. Method: immunoSEQ multiplex PCR; TCRdb's copy keeps in-frame clones and lacks some. The data hold about 28,000 clones, with about 80% observed a single time. Deletions cut 11 bases from V and 2 bases from J, with 11 bases between. This CDR3 has 12 residues. In germline, CDR1 is MDHEN, CDR2 SYDVKM. Sequenced material: unsorted PBMCs, taken 0.3 years after starting antiretroviral therapy. This chain connects TRBV28 to TRBJ2-3; D unresolved. The sequence was obtained from a middle-aged man with HIV. The CDR3 loop reads CASEAATDTQYF. The CDR3 bases are TGTGCCTCCGAGGCAGCCACAGATACGCAGTATTTT.